Listed below are T cell receptor beta chains from one sample, sequenced in a study of T cell responses to AZD1222 COVID-19 vaccine. The table came from immunoSEQ multiplex PCR; TCRdb's copy has only in-frame clones and leaves some out. The profile shows around 100,000 clones, roughly 88% of them singletons. The sequenced sample was peripheral blood, obtained on day 0 of AZD1222 vaccination. The source is an adult in good health. The CDR3 runs from the conserved cysteine through the conserved F or W. D genes are given only for firm matches. Clone size, where shown, is once, few, many, or a class for clones that have expanded.

D | J | V | size | DNA | CDR3
. | TRBJ2-1 | TRBV2 | once | TGTGCCAGCAGTCCCCCCAGTGGCGCCGTGCAGTTCTTC | CASSPPSGAVQFF
TRBD1 | TRBJ2-5 | TRBV7-6 | . | TGTGCCAGCAGCTTAAATTCTATGGCAGGGGGTCATTGGGAGACCCAGTACTTC | CASSLNSMAGGHWETQYF
TRBD1 | TRBJ1-3 | TRBV10-3 | . | TGTGCCATCAGTGGGGACAGGCTCTCTGGAAACACCATATATTTT | CAISGDRLSGNTIYF
. | TRBJ1-1 | TRBV11-2 | . | TGTGCCAGCAGCTTAGTTAGGAACACTGAAGCTTTCTTT | CASSLVRNTEAFF
. | TRBJ1-2 | TRBV19 | once | TGTGCCAGTAGTATTTCCGGAAACTATGGCTACACCTTC | CASSISGNYGYTF
. | TRBJ1-2 | TRBV3-1/TRBV3-2 | . | TGTGCCAGCAGCCACCCTAGGGGCAGGGTGAAAGGCTACACCTTC | CASSHPRGRVKGYTF
. | TRBJ2-3 | TRBV6-5 | . | TGTGCCGGCACCCCTTCCACAGATACGCAGTATTTT | CAGTPSTDTQYF
. | TRBJ1-5 | TRBV7-9 | . | TGTGCCAGCAGCCTCGGCGACGGTTCGGAGCAGCCCCAGCATTTT | CASSLGDGSEQPQHF
. | TRBJ1-1 | TRBV6-1 | . | TGTGCCAGCAGTGAAGCGGGAGCTTTCTTT | CASSEAGAFF
. | TRBJ2-7 | TRBV6-2/TRBV6-3 | . | TGTGCCAGCAGCGGGACGGCCCATACCTACGAGCAGTACTTC | CASSGTAHTYEQYF
TRBD1 | TRBJ1-1 | TRBV6-5 | . | TGTGCCAGCAGGAGATCTCAATACAGGGGAACTGAAGCTTTCTTT | CASRRSQYRGTEAFF
. | TRBJ1-2 | TRBV10-3 | . | TGTGCCATCAGTGTTAGCGAGAACTATGGCTACACCTTC | CAISVSENYGYTF
. | TRBJ1-5 | TRBV6-1 | . | TGTGCCAGCAGTGAGAGTGGGTCTCAGCCCCAGCATTTT | CASSESGSQPQHF
. | TRBJ2-2 | TRBV6-5 | . | TGTGCCAGCAGTTACTCGGGGGGGGCGACCGGGGAGCTGTTTTTT | CASSYSGGATGELFF
. | TRBJ2-7 | TRBV11-3 | . | TGTGCCAGCAGCTTGACCCCGGGGGACGAGCAGTACTTC | CASSLTPGDEQYF
. | TRBJ2-7 | TRBV6-1 | . | TGTGCCAGCTGGGGTGGCTCGAGCTCCTACGAGCAGTACTTC | CASWGGSSSYEQYF
TRBD1 | TRBJ1-1 | TRBV28 | once | TGTGCCAGCAGTCAACAGGGGACTGAAGCTTTCTTT | CASSQQGTEAFF
. | TRBJ1-3 | TRBV18 | . | TGTGCCAGCTCACCGGCCACAGGGCCTCTCTCTGGAAACACCATATATTTT | CASSPATGPLSGNTIYF
. | TRBJ2-1 | TRBV11-2 | . | TGTGCCAGCTCCTGGGGGGCTCCTTACAATGAGCAGTTCTTC | CASSWGAPYNEQFF
. | TRBJ1-2 | TRBV5-1 | . | TGCGCCAGCAGCTTGGATGGGTATGGCTATGGCTACACCTTC | CASSLDGYGYGYTF
. | TRBJ2-5 | TRBV5-4 | . | TGTGCCAGCAGCTTAGAGCGGAGAGGGGTTGAGACCCAGTACTTC | CASSLERRGVETQYF
. | TRBJ2-3 | TRBV19 | . | TGTGCCAGTAGTGGCCAGGGTTACACAGATACGCAGTATTTT | CASSGQGYTDTQYF
. | TRBJ1-5 | TRBV28 | once | TGTGCCAGCTACGCTCGACAGCCCCTTAGGCCCCAGCATTTT | CASYARQPLRPQHF
. | TRBJ2-7 | TRBV11-2 | . | TGTGCCAGCAGCTTTATGGACTTACTCTACGAGCAGTACTTC | CASSFMDLLYEQYF
. | TRBJ1-1 | TRBV7-2 | . | TGTGCCAGCAGCTCGTGGGCCGGAAAGAACACTGAAGCTTTCTTT | CASSSWAGKNTEAFF
. | TRBJ2-5 | TRBV7-2 | once | TGTGCCAGCAGCCCCCCGGACAGAGGCGAGACCCAGTACTTC | CASSPPDRGETQYF
TRBD1 | TRBJ1-6 | TRBV6-6 | . | TGTGCCAGTGGGACAGGGCAAAATAAGAATTCACCCCTCCACTTT | CASGTGQNKNSPLHF